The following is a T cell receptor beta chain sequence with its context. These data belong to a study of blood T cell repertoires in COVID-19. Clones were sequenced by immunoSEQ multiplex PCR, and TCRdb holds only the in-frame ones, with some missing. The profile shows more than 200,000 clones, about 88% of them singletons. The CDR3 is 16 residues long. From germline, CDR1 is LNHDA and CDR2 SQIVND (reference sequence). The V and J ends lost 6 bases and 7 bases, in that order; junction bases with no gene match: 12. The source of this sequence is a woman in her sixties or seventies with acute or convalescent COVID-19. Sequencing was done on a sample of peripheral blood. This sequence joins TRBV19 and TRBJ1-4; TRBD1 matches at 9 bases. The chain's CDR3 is CASSYSGQGRSEKLFF. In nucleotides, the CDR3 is TGTGCCAGTAGCTACTCAGGACAGGGGAGGAGTGAAAAACTGTTTTTT.